This T cell receptor (beta chain) is from a study of blood T cell repertoires in COVID-19. Across the whole study: The United States, Italy and Spain were the sources of the acute and convalescent COVID-19 samples.

Per the authors' pipeline: Cell counts per sample came from amplifying reference gene primers. The table came from immunoSEQ multiplex PCR; TCRdb's copy has only in-frame clones and leaves some out. The D gene and trimming were derived from the DNA, and the V and J assignments and clone size from that table. The sample contains over 350,000 clones, approximately 90% of which appear only once. The germline V gene encodes CDR1 MNHNY and CDR2 SVGAGI (reference sequence). This CDR3 is 16 amino acids long. Trimming pared 5 bases from V and 0 bases from J, leaving 14 bases between. Individuals in the exposed group had encountered a COVID-19 case within 2 weeks preceding study entry.

This sequence was found in a middle-aged woman who had been exposed to COVID-19. The chain joins TRBV6-6 to TRBJ2-4; the D gene is possibly TRBD2 (6 bases). The sequencing sample was made of PBMCs or T cells enriched from blood (not recorded which). The CDR3 sequence: CASSHLRELAKNIQYF. DNA for the CDR3: TGTGCCAGCAGTCACCTCCGGGAGCTAGCCAAAAACATTCAGTACTTC.